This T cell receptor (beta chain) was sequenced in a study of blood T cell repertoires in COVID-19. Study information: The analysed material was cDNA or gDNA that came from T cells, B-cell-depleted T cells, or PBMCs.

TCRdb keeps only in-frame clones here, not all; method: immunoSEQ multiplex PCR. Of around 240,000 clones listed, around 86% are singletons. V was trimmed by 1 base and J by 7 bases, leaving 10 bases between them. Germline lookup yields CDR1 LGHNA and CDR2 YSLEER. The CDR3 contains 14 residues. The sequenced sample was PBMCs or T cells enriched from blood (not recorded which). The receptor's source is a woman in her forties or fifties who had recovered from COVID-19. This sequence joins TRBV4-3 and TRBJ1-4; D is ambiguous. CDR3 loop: CASSQGAVGEKLFF. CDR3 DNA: TGCGCCAGCAGCCAAGGGGCAGTCGGTGAAAAACTGTTTTTT.